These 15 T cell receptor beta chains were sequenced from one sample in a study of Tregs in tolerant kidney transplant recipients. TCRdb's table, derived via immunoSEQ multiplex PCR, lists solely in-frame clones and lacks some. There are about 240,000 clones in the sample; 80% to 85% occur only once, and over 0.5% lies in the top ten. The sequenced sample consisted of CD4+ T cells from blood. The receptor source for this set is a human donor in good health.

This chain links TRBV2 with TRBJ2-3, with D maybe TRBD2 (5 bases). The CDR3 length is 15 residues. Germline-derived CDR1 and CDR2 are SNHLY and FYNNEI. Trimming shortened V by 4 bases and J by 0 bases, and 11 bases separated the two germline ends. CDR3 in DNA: TGTGCCAGCAGTGCTGAGGGAACTAGCACAGATACGCAGTATTTT. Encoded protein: CASSAEGTSTDTQYF.

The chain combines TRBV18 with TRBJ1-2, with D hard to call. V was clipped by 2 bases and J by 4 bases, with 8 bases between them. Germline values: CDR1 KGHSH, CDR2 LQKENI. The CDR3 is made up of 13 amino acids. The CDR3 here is CASSPMEFYGYTF. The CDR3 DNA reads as TGTGCCAGCTCACCAATGGAGTTCTATGGCTACACCTTC.

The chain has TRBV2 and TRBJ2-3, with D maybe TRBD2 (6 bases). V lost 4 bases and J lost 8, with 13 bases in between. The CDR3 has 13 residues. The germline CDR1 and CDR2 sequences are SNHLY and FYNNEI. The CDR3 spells CASSATGEGTQYF. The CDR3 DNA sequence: TGTGCCAGCAGTGCCACGGGAGAAGGTACGCAGTATTTT.

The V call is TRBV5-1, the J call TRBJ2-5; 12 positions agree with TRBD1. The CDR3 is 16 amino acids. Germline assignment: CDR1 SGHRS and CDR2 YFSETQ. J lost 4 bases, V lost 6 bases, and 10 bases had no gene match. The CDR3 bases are TGCGCCAGCACCTTTGGGGGACAGGGGGCCAGAGAGACCCAGTACTTC. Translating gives CASTFGGQGARETQYF. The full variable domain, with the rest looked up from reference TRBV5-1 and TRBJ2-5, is KAGVTQTPRYLIKTRGQQVTLSCSPISGHRSVSWYQQTPGQGLQFLFEYFSETQRNKGNFPGRFSGRQFSNSRSEMNVSTLELGDSALYLCASTFGGQGARETQYFGPGTRLLVL.

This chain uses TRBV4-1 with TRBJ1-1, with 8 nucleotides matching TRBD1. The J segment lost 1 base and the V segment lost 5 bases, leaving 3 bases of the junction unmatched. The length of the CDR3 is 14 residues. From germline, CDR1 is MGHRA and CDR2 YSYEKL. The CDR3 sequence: CASSFQGANTEAFF. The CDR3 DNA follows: TGCGCCAGCAGCTTCCAGGGGGCGAACACTGAAGCTTTCTTT.

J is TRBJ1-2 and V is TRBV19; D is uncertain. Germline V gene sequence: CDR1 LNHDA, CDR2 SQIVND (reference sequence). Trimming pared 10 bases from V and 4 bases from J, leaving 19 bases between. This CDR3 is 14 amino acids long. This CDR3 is CATTNGERFYGYTF. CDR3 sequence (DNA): TGTGCCACCACAAATGGGGAGAGATTCTATGGCTACACCTTC.

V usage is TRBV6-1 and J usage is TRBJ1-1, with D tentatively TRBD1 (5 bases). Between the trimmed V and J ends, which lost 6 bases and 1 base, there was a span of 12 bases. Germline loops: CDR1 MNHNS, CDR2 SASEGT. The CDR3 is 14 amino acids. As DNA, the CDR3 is TGTGCCAGCAGGTGGATGGACAAGAACACTGAAGCTTTCTTT. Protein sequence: CASRWMDKNTEAFF.

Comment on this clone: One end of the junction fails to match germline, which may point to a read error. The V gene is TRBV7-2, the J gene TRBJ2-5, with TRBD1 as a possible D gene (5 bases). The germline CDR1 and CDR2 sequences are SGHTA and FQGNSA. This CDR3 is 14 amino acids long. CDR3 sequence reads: CASSLYGAQETRYF. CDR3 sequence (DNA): TGTGCCAGCAGCTTATATGGGGCTCAAGAGACCCGGTACTTC. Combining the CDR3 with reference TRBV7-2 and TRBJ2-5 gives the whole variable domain GAGVSQSPSNKVTEKGKDVELRCDPISGHTALYWYRQSLGQGLEFLIYFQGNSAPDKSGLPSDRFSAERTGGSVSTLTIQRTQQEDSAVYLCASSLYGAQETRYFGPGTRLLVL.

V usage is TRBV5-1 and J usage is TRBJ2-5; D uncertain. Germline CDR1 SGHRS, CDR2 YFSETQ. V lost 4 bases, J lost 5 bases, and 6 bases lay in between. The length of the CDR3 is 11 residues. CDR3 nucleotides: TGCGCCAGCAGCAAGGAGGAGACCCAGTACTTC. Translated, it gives CASSKEETQYF. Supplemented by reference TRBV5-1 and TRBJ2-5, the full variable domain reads KAGVTQTPRYLIKTRGQQVTLSCSPISGHRSVSWYQQTPGQGLQFLFEYFSETQRNKGNFPGRFSGRQFSNSRSEMNVSTLELGDSALYLCASSKEETQYFGPGTRLLVL.

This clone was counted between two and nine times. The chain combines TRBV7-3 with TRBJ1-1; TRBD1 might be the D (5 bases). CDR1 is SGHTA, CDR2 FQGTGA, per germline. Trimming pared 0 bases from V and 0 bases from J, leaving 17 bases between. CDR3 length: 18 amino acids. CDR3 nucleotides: TGTGCCAGCAGCTTAACGGGCGGGGCGCCCTACATGAACACTGAAGCTTTCTTT. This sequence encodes CASSLTGGAPYMNTEAFF.

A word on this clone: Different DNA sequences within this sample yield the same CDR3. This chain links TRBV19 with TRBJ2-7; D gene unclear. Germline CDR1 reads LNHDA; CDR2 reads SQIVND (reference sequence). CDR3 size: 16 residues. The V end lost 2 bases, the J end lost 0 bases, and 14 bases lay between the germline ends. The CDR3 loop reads CASSIREDRRSYEQYF. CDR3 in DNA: TGTGCCAGTAGTATAAGGGAAGATCGGCGCTCCTACGAGCAGTACTTC.

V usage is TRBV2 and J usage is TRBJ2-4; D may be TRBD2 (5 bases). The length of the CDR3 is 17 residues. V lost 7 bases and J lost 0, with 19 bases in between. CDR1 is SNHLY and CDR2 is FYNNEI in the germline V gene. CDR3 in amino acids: CASTPRWSGKAKNIQYF. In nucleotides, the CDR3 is TGTGCCAGCACCCCTCGTTGGAGCGGTAAAGCCAAAAACATTCAGTACTTC.

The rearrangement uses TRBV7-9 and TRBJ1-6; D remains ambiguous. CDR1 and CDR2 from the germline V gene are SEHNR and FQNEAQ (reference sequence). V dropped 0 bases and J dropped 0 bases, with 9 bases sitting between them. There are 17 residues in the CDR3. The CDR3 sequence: CASSLAPGTSYNSPLHF. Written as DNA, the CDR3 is TGTGCCAGCAGCTTAGCCCCCGGTACCTCCTATAATTCACCCCTCCACTTT.

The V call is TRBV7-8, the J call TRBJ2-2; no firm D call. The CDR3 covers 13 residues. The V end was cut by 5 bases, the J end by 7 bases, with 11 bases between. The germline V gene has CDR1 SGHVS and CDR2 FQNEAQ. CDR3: CASSPVEIGELFF. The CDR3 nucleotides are TGTGCCAGCAGCCCAGTTGAGATCGGGGAGCTGTTTTTT. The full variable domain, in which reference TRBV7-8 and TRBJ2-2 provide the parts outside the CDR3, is GAGVSQSPRYKVAKRGQDVALRCDPISGHVSLFWYQQALGQGPEFLTYFQNEAQLDKSGLPSDRFFAERPEGSVSTLKIQRTQQEDSAVYLCASSPVEIGELFFGEGSRLTVL.

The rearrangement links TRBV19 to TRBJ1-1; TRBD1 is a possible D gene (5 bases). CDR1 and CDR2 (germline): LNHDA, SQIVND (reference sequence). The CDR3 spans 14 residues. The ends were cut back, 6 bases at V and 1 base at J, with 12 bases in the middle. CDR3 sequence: CASRRVGANTEAFF. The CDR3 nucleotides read TGTGCCAGTAGGAGGGTAGGGGCGAACACTGAAGCTTTCTTT.